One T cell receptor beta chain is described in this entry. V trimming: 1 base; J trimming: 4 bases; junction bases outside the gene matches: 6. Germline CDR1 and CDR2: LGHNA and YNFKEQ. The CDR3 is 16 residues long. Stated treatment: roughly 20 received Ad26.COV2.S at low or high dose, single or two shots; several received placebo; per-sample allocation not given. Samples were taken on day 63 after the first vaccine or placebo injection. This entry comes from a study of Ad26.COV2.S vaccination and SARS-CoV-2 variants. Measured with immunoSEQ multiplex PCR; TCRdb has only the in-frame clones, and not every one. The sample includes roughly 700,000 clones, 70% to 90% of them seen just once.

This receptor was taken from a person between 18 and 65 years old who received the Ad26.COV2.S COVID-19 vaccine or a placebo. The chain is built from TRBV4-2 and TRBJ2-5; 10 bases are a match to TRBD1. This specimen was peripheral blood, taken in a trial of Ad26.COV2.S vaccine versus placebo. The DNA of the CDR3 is TGTGCCAGCAGCCAAGGGGACAGGGGAGCCGGAGAGACCCAGTACTTC. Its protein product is CASSQGDRGAGETQYF.